These 24 T cell receptor beta chains originate from one sample sequenced in a study of blood T cell repertoires in COVID-19. Only in-frame clones appear in the TCRdb table, and some are missing; sequencing was by immunoSEQ multiplex PCR. The table lists tens of thousands of clones, around 75% of them singletons. Sample: peripheral blood. The receptors derive from a woman between 45 and 65 years old with acute or convalescent COVID-19.

This chain uses TRBV5-1 with TRBJ1-5, with D unresolved. The germline V gene encodes CDR1 SGHRS and CDR2 YFSETQ. Trimming stripped 0 bases from V and 4 bases from J, with 8 bases between. The CDR3 runs to 14 residues. The CDR3 loop reads CASSLEPGNQPQHF. CDR3 nucleotide sequence: TGCGCCAGCAGCTTGGAACCGGGGAATCAGCCCCAGCATTTT.

V and J are TRBV6-2 or TRBV6-3 and TRBJ1-1, with D tentatively TRBD1 (6 bases). From germline, CDR1 is MNHEY and CDR2 SVGEGT. The CDR3 covers 13 residues. V dropped 5 bases and J dropped 0 bases, with 7 bases sitting between them. The CDR3 region has the DNA TGTGCCAGCAGTGGGACATTGAACACTGAAGCTTTCTTT. Translating it yields CASSGTLNTEAFF.

Concerning this clone itself: The same CDR3 arises from other DNA sequences in this sample as well. The gene calls are TRBV5-1 and TRBJ1-5; a weak D match, TRBD1 (6 bases). The germline CDR1 and CDR2 sequences are SGHRS and YFSETQ. Trimming took 0 bases from V and 4 from J, leaving 11 bases between them. There are 15 residues in the CDR3. Written as DNA, the CDR3 is TGCGCCAGCAGCTTGGAAGGACAGAATAATCAGCCCCAGCATTTT. Translation: CASSLEGQNNQPQHF.

The CDR3 is CAWKRTGRTSGGYSYEQYF. The CDR3 region has the DNA TGTGCCTGGAAACGAACGGGAAGGACTAGCGGGGGTTACTCCTACGAGCAGTACTTC. J is TRBJ2-7 and V is TRBV30; TRBD2 aligns across 13 bases. V shed 4 bases and J 0 bases; nucleotides not matched to a gene: 15. CDR3 length: 19 amino acids. Germline CDR1 GTSNPN, CDR2 SVGIG (reference sequence).

This clone was found a few times. As DNA, the CDR3 is TGTGCCAGCAGCTTATATGGACAGGGGTACAGTTCCTACACCTTC. Translated: CASSLYGQGYSSYTF. V and J are TRBV7-2 and TRBJ1-2, with 9 bases that match TRBD1. The germline V gene encodes CDR1 SGHTA and CDR2 FQGNSA. V lost 2 bases, J lost 10 bases, and 11 bases stayed unmatched. The CDR3 is 15 amino acids.

V usage is TRBV6-1 and J usage is TRBJ2-1, with 7 bases identical to TRBD2. The CDR3 is 16 amino acids. Germline trimming cut 2 bases from V and 2 bases from J; bases unmatched to any gene: 6. Germline V lookup: CDR1 MNHNS, CDR2 SASEGT. Here the CDR3 DNA reads TGTGCCAGCAGTGAAAGGATAGCGGGTACCTACAATGAGCAGTTCTTC. Amino acids: CASSERIAGTYNEQFF.

CDR3 sequence (DNA): TGCGCCAGCAGCCAACAGGGTGCAGGCTATGGCTACACCTTC. As protein: CASSQQGAGYGYTF. The chain combines TRBV10-2 with TRBJ1-2; a possible D gene is TRBD1 (6 bases). CDR1 and CDR2 (germline): WSHSY, SAAADI. With 6 bases removed from V and 4 bases from J, the gap between germline ends came to 15 bases. This CDR3 has 14 residues.

The chain has TRBV5-1 and TRBJ1-3, with no clear D. V lost 0 bases to trimming and J lost 0 bases, with 10 bases between them. CDR1 and CDR2 from the germline V gene are SGHRS and YFSETQ. The CDR3 totals 16 residues. The CDR3 protein is CASSLGVTASGNTIYF. In DNA form, the CDR3 reads TGCGCCAGCAGCTTGGGAGTCACAGCCTCTGGAAACACCATATATTTT.

This clone was seen only a few times. The V call is TRBV14, the J call TRBJ2-2, with a possible D match to TRBD1 (6 bases). The ends were cut back, 2 bases at V and 5 bases at J, with 6 bases in the middle. The CDR3 runs 13 residues. CDR1 and CDR2 (germline): SGHDN, FVKESK. The CDR3 protein is CASSQRGTGELFF. The CDR3 region has the DNA TGTGCCAGCAGCCAAAGGGGGACCGGGGAGCTGTTTTTT. The full variable domain, with the rest looked up from reference TRBV14 and TRBJ2-2, is EAGVTQFPSHSVIEKGQTVTLRCDPISGHDNLYWYRRVMGKEIKFLLHFVKESKQDESGMPNNRFLAERTGGTYSTLKVQPAELEDSGVYFCASSQRGTGELFFGEGSRLTVL.

This chain connects TRBV19 to TRBJ2-7; a weak D match, TRBD1 (6 bases). There are 13 residues in the CDR3. CDR1 LNHDA and CDR2 SQIVND come from the germline V gene (reference sequence). V was trimmed by 9 bases and J by 5 bases, leaving 17 bases between them. The CDR3 loop is CASRTDYGNEQYF. The CDR3 DNA is TGTGCCAGCCGGACAGATTATGGAAACGAGCAGTACTTC.

The chain couples TRBV6-6 to TRBJ2-1; D call uncertain. The V end lost 6 bases, the J end lost 3 bases, and 6 bases lay between the germline ends. The germline V gene encodes CDR1 MNHNY and CDR2 SVGAGI (reference sequence). CDR3 length equals 12 residues. The CDR3 nucleotides read TGTGCCAGCAGAAACGGCTACAATGAGCAGTTCTTC. This codes for CASRNGYNEQFF.

The chain links TRBV30 to TRBJ1-1; 7 bases match TRBD1. CDR3 size: 13 residues. The germline CDR1 and CDR2 sequences are GTSNPN and SVGIG (reference sequence). V lost 5 bases to trimming and J lost 1 base; unmatched junction nucleotides: 4. CDR3 sequence reads: CAWSSGGNTEAFF. CDR3 DNA sequence: TGTGCCTGGTCCTCAGGGGGGAACACTGAAGCTTTCTTT.

This chain links TRBV2 with TRBJ2-7; weak D call: TRBD1 (5 bases). The germline gives CDR1 SNHLY, CDR2 FYNNEI. Trimming cost V 2 bases and J 0 bases, with 11 bases left between them. CDR3 length: 15 amino acids. The CDR3 spells CASSELGPPSYEQYF. DNA of the CDR3: TGTGCCAGCAGTGAATTGGGGCCTCCCTCCTACGAGCAGTACTTC.

The chain recombines TRBV28 with TRBJ1-2; 7 bases agree with TRBD1. With V trimmed by 4 bases and J by 7 bases, 3 bases remained unmatched. There are 12 residues in the CDR3. Germline CDR1 is MDHEN and CDR2 is SYDVKM. In DNA, the CDR3 is TGTGCCAGCAGTTCGACAGGGACTGGCTACACCTTC. It yields the protein CASSSTGTGYTF.

The rearrangement links TRBV6-5 to TRBJ1-1, with D maybe TRBD1 (5 bases). V was shortened by 6 bases and J by 4 bases, with 15 bases between the two germline ends. In germline, CDR1 is MNHEY, CDR2 SVGAGI. The length of the CDR3 is 14 residues. The DNA of the CDR3 is TGTGCCAGCAGAGACAAGCAGGGCAGCACTGAAGCTTTCTTT. This sequence encodes CASRDKQGSTEAFF.

The chain employs TRBV5-1 and TRBJ2-4; no definite D call. V was cut by 3 bases and J by 0 bases, with 13 bases left in between. The germline V gene has CDR1 SGHRS and CDR2 YFSETQ. The CDR3 runs 16 residues. The CDR3 spells CASSSEVAQAKNIQYF. CDR3 in DNA: TGCGCCAGCAGCTCAGAGGTAGCACAAGCCAAAAACATTCAGTACTTC.

This rearrangement joins TRBV5-1 to TRBJ2-7, with 9 bases matching TRBD1. Germline-derived CDR1 and CDR2 are SGHRS and YFSETQ. V lost 2 bases and J lost 5; bases outside the gene matches: 8. The CDR3 runs 15 residues. CDR3 loop: CASSFTGQGIHEQYF. The CDR3 DNA follows: TGCGCCAGCAGCTTTACGGGACAGGGTATCCACGAGCAGTACTTC.

The chain couples TRBV5-6 to TRBJ2-1; D possibly corresponds to TRBD1 (6 bases). This CDR3 has 15 amino acids. Germline V gene lookup returns CDR1 SGHDT and CDR2 YYEEEE. Between the trimmed V and J ends, which lost 4 bases and 2 bases, there was a span of 13 bases. In nucleotides, the CDR3 is TGTGCCAGCAGCGGAGGACAGTTACCCTACAATGAGCAGTTCTTC. Its translation: CASSGGQLPYNEQFF.

CDR3 residues: CASSPVGGGAGETQYF. In DNA form, the CDR3 reads TGTGCCAGCAGCCCGGTGGGGGGAGGGGCCGGAGAGACCCAGTACTTC. The chain has TRBV5-4 and TRBJ2-5; 7 nucleotides align to TRBD2. The length of the CDR3 is 16 residues. Germline CDR1 and CDR2: SGHNT and YYREEE (reference sequence). The V segment lost 4 bases and the J segment 4 bases; nucleotides outside the gene matches: 13.

The gene calls are TRBV5-6 and TRBJ1-4; 7 bases align to TRBD1. With V trimmed by 0 bases and J by 0 bases, 5 bases remained unmatched. Germline V lookup: CDR1 SGHDT, CDR2 YYEEEE. The length of the CDR3 is 17 residues. CDR3 DNA sequence: TGTGCCAGCAGCTTGGAAGGGGGCGGGCCAACTAATGAAAAACTGTTTTTT. Its protein is CASSLEGGGPTNEKLFF.

V gene TRBV6-5 combines with J gene TRBJ1-1, with 10 nucleotides matching TRBD1. The CDR3 is 14 residues long. The germline V gene encodes CDR1 MNHEY and CDR2 SVGAGI. V dropped 0 bases and J dropped 9; count of bases not matched to a gene: 4. In nucleotides, the CDR3 is TGTGCCAGCAGTTACTCGGGGACAGGGGATAAAGCTTTCTTT. Its translation is CASSYSGTGDKAFF.

The J gene is TRBJ2-3, the V gene TRBV5-1; 11 bases line up with TRBD2. V was clipped by 7 bases and J by 4 bases; unmatched bases: 2. Looked up from germline, CDR1 is SGHRS and CDR2 is YFSETQ. The CDR3 extends over 13 amino acids. The CDR3 region has the DNA TGCGCCAGCTCACTAGCGGGGGCAGATACGCAGTATTTT. Protein product: CASSLAGADTQYF.

This chain connects TRBV9 to TRBJ1-1, with TRBD1 as a possible D gene (6 bases). The CDR3 is 16 residues long. Trimming removed 4 bases at V and 2 bases at J, with 18 bases between. The germline V gene encodes CDR1 SGDLS and CDR2 YYNGEE. CDR3 nucleotides: TGTGCCAGCAGCCCTCACTTACCGGGACAAAACACTGAAGCTTTCTTT. This sequence encodes CASSPHLPGQNTEAFF.

The rearrangement joins TRBV5-1 to TRBJ1-5; TRBD1 matches at 10 bases. This CDR3 has 16 residues. Germline values: CDR1 SGHRS, CDR2 YFSETQ. The V segment lost 4 bases and the J segment 5 bases; nucleotides outside the gene matches: 9. CDR3 bases: TGCGCCAGCAGCCCTGCCGGACAGGGGGGGGATCAGCCCCAGCATTTT. Its translation: CASSPAGQGGDQPQHF.